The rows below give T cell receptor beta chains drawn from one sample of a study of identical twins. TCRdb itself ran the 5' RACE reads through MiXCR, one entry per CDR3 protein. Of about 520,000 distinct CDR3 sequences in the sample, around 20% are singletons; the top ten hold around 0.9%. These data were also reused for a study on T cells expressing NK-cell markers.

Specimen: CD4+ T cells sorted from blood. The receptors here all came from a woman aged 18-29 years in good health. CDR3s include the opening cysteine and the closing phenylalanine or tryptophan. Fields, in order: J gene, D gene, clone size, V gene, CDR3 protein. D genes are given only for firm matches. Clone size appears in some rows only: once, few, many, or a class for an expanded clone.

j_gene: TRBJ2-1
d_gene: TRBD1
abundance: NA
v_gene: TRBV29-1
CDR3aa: CSVDARGTGADNEQFF

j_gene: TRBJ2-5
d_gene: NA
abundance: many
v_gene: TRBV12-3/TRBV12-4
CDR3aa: CASSGLAGVQETQYF

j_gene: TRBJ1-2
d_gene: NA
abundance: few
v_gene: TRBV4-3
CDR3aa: CASSQATGFGYTF

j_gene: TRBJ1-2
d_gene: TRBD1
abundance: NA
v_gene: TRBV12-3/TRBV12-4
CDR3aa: CASSFIGTGQVPYGYTF

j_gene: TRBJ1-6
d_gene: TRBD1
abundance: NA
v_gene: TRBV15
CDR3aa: CATTPGGSYNSPLHF

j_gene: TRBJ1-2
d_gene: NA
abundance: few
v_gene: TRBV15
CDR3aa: CATSRELQGHYGYTF

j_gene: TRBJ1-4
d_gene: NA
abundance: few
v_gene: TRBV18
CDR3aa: CASSPQASNEKLFF

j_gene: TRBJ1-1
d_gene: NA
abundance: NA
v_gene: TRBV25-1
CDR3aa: CASTLGLTEAFF

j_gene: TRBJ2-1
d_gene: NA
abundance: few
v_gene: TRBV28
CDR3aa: CASSPLARRGEQFF

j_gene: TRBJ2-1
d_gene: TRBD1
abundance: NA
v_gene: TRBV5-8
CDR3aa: CASSLIGRDRHEQFF

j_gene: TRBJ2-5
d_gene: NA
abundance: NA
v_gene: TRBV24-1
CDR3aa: CATIRQNQETQYF

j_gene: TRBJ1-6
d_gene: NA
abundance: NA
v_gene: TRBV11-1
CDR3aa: CASSFPDRSPLHF

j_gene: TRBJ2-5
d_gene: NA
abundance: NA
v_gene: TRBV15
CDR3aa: CATSREKRAETQYF

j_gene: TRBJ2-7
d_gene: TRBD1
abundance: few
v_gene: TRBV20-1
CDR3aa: CSADRDLYEQYF

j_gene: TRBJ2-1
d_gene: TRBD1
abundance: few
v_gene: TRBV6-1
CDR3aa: CASKTGMLREQFF

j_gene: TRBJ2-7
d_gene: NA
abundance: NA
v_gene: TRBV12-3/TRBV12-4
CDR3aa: CASRPDGYEQYF

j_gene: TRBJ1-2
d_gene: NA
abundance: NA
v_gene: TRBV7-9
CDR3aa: CASSLGPSGYTF

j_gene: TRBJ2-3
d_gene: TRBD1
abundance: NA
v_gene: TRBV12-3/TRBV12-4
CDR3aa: CASGTGEFQQYF

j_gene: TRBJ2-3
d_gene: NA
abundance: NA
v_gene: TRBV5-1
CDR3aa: CASSSVGSDTQYF

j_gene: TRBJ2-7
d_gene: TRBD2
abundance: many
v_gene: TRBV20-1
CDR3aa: CSAQPGLAGGEQYF

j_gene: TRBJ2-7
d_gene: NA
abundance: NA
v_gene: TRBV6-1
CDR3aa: CASSEMGRGRGEQYF

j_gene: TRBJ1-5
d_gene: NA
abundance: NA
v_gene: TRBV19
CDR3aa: CASNVGRDQPQHF

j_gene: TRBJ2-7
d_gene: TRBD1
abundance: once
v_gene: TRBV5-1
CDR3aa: CASSFLTGSGSYEQYF

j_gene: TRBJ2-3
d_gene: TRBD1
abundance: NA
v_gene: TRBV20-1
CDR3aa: CSAYLTGRSTDTQYF

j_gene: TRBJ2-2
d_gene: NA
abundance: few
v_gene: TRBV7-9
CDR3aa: CASSFLQTTGELFF

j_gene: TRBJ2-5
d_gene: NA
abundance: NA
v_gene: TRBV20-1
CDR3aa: CSARGPPRFEETQYF

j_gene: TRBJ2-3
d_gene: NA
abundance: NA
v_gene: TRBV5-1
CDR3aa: CASSPTVRDTQYF

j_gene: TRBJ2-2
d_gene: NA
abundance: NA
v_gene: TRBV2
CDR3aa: CASGVQSNTGELFF

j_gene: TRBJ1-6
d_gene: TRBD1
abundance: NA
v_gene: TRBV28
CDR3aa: CASSFQGARSDSPLHF

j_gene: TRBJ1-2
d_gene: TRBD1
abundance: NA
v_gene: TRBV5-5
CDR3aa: CASSLTGAAYGYTF

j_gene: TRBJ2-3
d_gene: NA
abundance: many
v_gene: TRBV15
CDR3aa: CATGRSTDTQYF

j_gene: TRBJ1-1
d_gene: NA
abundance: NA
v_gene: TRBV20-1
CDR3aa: CSAVPRAGSLMNTEAFF

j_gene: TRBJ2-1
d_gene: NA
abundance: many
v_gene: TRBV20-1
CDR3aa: CSATLSGNEQFF

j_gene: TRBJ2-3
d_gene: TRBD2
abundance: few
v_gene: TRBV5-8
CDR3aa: CASSLALAGFTDTQYF

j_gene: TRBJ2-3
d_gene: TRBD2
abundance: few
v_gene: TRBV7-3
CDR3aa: CASSLGIAGEDTQYF

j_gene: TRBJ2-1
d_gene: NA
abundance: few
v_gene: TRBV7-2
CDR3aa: CASSLVATVLINEQFF

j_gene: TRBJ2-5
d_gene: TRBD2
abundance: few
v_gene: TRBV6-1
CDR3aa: CASRKTSGGTTKTQYF

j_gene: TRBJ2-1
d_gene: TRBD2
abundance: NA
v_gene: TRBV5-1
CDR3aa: CASNHAGGPMVNEQFF

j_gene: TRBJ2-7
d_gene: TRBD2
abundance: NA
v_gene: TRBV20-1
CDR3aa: CSARPRGRPPTEQYF

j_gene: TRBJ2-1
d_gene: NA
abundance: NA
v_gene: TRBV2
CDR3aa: CAGGDRGNEQFF

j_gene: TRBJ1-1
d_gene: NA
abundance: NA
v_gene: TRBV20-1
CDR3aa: CSARSLQGQLNTEAFF